These T cell receptor beta chains were read from a single sample in a study of OX40 agonist ivuxolimab in advanced cancers. Data came from immunoSEQ multiplex PCR; TCRdb stores just in-frame clones and leaves some out. The sample has 68,000 or so clones, about 82% seen once; the top ten hold about a tenth. The sequencing used CD4+ or CD8+ T cells sorted from blood, collected in a trial of the OX40 agonist ivuxolimab. The receptors shown here come from an adult with an advanced solid tumor such as melanoma, head and neck, liver or kidney cancer. The CDR3 runs from the conserved cysteine through the conserved F or W. The D gene is left open where the match is weak. The listing skips clone size in some rows; elsewhere it reads once, few, many or a size class.

NA,TRBV5-4,TRBJ1-2,NA,CATMGGFYGYTF,TGTGCCACCATGGGGGGCTTCTATGGCTACACCTTC
NA,TRBV5-4,TRBJ2-3,TRBD2,CASSLAGGRTDTQYF,TGTGCCAGCAGCTTGGCCGGGGGGAGAACAGATACGCAGTATTTT
NA,TRBV5-4,TRBJ1-4,NA,CATNNGGTTNEKLFF,TGTGCCACCAATAATGGAGGGACGACTAATGAAAAACTGTTTTTT
few,TRBV7-2,TRBJ2-1,NA,CASSLDPSANEQFF,TGTGCCAGCAGCTTAGACCCCAGCGCCAATGAGCAGTTCTTC
NA,TRBV7-2,TRBJ2-7,NA,CASSLVQSYEQYF,TGTGCCAGCAGCTTAGTCCAGAGCTACGAGCAGTACTTC
NA,TRBV5-1,TRBJ1-1,NA,CASSLEGPRAGGTAAFF,TGCGCCAGCAGCTTGGAAGGTCCCAGGGCCGGGGGGACTGCGGCTTTCTTT
NA,TRBV10-3,TRBJ1-2,NA,CAIPGAYGYTF,TGTGCCATCCCAGGGGCCTATGGCTACACCTTC
NA,TRBV2,TRBJ1-2,NA,CASSGGEYGYTF,TGTGCCAGCAGTGGGGGGGAATATGGCTACACCTTC
NA,TRBV2,TRBJ1-1,TRBD1,CASKGQGVGAEAFF,TGTGCCAGCAAGGGGCAGGGGGTAGGCGCTGAAGCTTTCTTT
NA,TRBV18,TRBJ2-7,NA,CASSPSDPATEQYF,TGTGCCAGCTCACCATCGGACCCCGCCACCGAGCAGTACTTC
NA,TRBV27,TRBJ2-1,TRBD2,CASSKTSGYNNEQFF,TGTGCCAGCAGTAAAACTAGCGGATACAACAATGAGCAGTTCTTC
NA,TRBV6-9,TRBJ2-5,NA,CARKDREGETQYF,TGTGCCAGGAAAGACAGGGAGGGGGAGACCCAGTACTTC
NA,TRBV7-8,TRBJ1-1,TRBD1,CASSLPPGQLNTEAFF,TGTGCCAGCAGCTTACCCCCGGGACAGCTGAACACTGAAGCTTTCTTT
few,TRBV9,TRBJ1-5,TRBD1,CASSLTGWGNQPQHF,TGTGCCAGCAGCCTGACAGGGTGGGGAAATCAGCCCCAGCATTTT
once,TRBV5-1,TRBJ2-1,NA,CASSWVITGNEQFF,TGCGCCAGCAGCTGGGTAATAACAGGCAATGAGCAGTTCTTC
NA,TRBV29-1,TRBJ1-2,NA,CSVEVRTPGTAPHYGYTF,TGCAGCGTTGAAGTCCGGACCCCGGGGACGGCGCCCCACTATGGCTACACCTTC
NA,TRBV7-3,TRBJ2-1,TRBD1,CASSLTGYNEQFF,TGTGCCAGCAGCTTGACAGGGTACAATGAGCAGTTCTTC
NA,TRBV7-9,TRBJ2-7,TRBD2,CASSLELAGGYEQYF,TGTGCCAGCAGCTTAGAGCTAGCGGGAGGCTACGAGCAGTACTTC
NA,TRBV5-4,TRBJ1-2,NA,CASNLGGSYGYTF,TGTGCCAGCAACCTGGGGGGATCCTATGGCTACACCTTC
NA,TRBV2,TRBJ2-3,NA,CASSETLSTDTQYF,TGTGCCAGCAGTGAAACTCTCAGCACAGATACGCAGTATTTT
few,TRBV2,TRBJ1-1,NA,CAGTGQSNTEAFF,TGTGCCGGGACGGGGCAGTCGAACACTGAAGCTTTCTTT
NA,TRBV30,TRBJ1-1,TRBD1,CAWRGDRTEAFF,TGTGCCTGGAGGGGGGACAGGACTGAAGCTTTCTTT
NA,TRBV2,TRBJ1-2,NA,CASSEGRQNYGYTF,TGTGCCAGCAGTGAAGGCAGACAGAACTATGGCTACACCTTC
NA,TRBV7-7,TRBJ2-1,TRBD2,CASSLGPSGGANEQFF,TGTGCCAGCAGCTTAGGGCCTAGCGGGGGGGCCAATGAGCAGTTCTTC
NA,TRBV25-1,TRBJ1-1,NA,CASSRAGGWTEAFF,TGTGCCAGCAGTCGGGCAGGTGGTTGGACTGAAGCTTTCTTT
NA,TRBV7-6,TRBJ2-7,TRBD2,CASSQAGLAGDYEQYF,TGTGCCAGCAGCCAAGCGGGGCTAGCGGGAGACTACGAGCAGTACTTC
few,TRBV2,TRBJ1-3,TRBD1,CASRARQGSGNTIYF,TGTGCCAGCAGGGCACGACAGGGGTCGGGAAACACCATATATTTT
NA,TRBV2,TRBJ2-2,TRBD1,CASATGSTGELFF,TGTGCCAGCGCGACAGGGTCTACCGGGGAGCTGTTTTTT
NA,TRBV4-1,TRBJ1-2,TRBD1,CASSRGVGTENYGYTF,TGCGCCAGCAGCCGGGGCGTCGGGACAGAGAACTATGGCTACACCTTC
NA,TRBV9,TRBJ2-3,TRBD2,CASSARLADPTDTQYF,TGTGCCAGCAGCGCCCGACTAGCGGACCCTACAGATACGCAGTATTTT
NA,TRBV4-3,TRBJ2-2,NA,CASSAGLTGELFF,TGCGCCAGCAGCGCAGGGCTCACCGGGGAGCTGTTTTTT
few,TRBV5-1,TRBJ2-1,NA,CASSKTGQSSYNEQFF,TGCGCCAGCAGCAAAACTGGACAGAGCTCCTACAATGAGCAGTTCTTC
NA,TRBV5-1,TRBJ1-1,TRBD1,CASSHRGPGTTEAFF,TGCGCCAGCAGCCACAGGGGCCCCGGGACGACTGAAGCTTTCTTT
NA,TRBV6-6,TRBJ2-1,TRBD2,CASSYARPGGEQFF,TGTGCCAGCAGTTACGCCCGTCCGGGAGGAGAGCAGTTCTTC
many,TRBV4-2,TRBJ1-2,NA,CASSPGASNYGYTF,TGTGCCAGCAGCCCTGGTGCTTCTAACTATGGCTACACCTTC
NA,TRBV30,TRBJ2-7,NA,CAWSQGHGSYEQYF,TGTGCCTGGAGTCAAGGACATGGCTCCTACGAGCAGTACTTC
NA,TRBV4-3,TRBJ2-7,NA,CASSQDQGVSYEQYF,TGCGCCAGCAGCCAAGATCAAGGGGTTAGCTACGAGCAGTACTTC
few,TRBV28,TRBJ2-1,NA,CASRLDDYNEQFF,TGTGCCAGCAGGTTAGACGATTACAATGAGCAGTTCTTC
once,TRBV6-5,TRBJ1-2,TRBD1,CASSYRRDSPYGYTF,TGTGCCAGCAGTTACCGCCGGGACAGCCCTTATGGCTACACCTTC
NA,TRBV5-4,TRBJ2-6,NA,CASSLAGTGANVLTF,TGTGCCAGCAGCTTGGCAGGTACTGGGGCCAACGTCCTGACTTTC
NA,TRBV10-3,TRBJ2-1,TRBD1,CAISESGQGNEQFF,TGTGCCATCAGTGAGTCGGGACAGGGCAATGAGCAGTTCTTC
NA,TRBV7-3,TRBJ1-1,NA,CASSLGQGTEAFF,TGTGCCAGCAGCTTAGGTCAGGGCACTGAAGCTTTCTTT